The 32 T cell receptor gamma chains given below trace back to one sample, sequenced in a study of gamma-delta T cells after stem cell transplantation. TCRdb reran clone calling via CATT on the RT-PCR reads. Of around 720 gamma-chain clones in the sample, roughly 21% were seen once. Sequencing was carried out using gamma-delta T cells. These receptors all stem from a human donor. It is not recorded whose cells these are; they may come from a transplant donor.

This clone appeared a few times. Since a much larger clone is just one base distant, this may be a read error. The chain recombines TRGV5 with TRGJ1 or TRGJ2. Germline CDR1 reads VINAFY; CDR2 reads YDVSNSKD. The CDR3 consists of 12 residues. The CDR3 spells CATWDSYYKKLF. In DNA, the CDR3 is TGTGCCACCTGGGACAGTTATTATAAGAAACTCTTC.

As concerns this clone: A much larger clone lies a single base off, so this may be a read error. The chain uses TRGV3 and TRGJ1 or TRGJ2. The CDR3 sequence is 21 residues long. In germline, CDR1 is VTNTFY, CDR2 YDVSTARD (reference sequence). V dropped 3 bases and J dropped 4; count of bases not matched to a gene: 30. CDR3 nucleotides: TGTGCCACCTGGGACGGGCCTGAGAGGTCCAAAATTTCTGGGTCCTATTATAAGAAACTCTTT. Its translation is CATWDGPERSKISGSYYKKLF.

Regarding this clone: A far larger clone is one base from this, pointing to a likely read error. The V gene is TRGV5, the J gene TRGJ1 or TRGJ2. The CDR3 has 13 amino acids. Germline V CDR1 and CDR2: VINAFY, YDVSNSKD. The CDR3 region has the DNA TGTGCCACCTGGAACAGGCCTTATTATAAGAAACTCTTT. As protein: CATWNRPYYKKLF.

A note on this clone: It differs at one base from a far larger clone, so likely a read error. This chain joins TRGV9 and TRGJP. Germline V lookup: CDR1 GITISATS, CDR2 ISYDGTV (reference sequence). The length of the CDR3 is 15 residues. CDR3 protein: CALWDQELGKKNKVF. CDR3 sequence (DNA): TGTGCCTTGTGGGACCAAGAGTTGGGCAAAAAAAACAAGGTATTT.

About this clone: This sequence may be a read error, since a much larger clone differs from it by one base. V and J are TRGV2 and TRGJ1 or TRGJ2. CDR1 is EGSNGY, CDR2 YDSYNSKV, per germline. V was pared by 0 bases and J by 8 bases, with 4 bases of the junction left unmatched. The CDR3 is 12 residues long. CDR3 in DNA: TGTGCCACCTGGGACGGGCGCCATAAGAAACTCTTT. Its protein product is CATWDGRHKKLF.

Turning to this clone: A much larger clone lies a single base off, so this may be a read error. The CDR3 sequence: CALWELQELGKKIKLF. CDR3 in DNA: TGTGCCTTGTGGGAGTTACAAGAGTTGGGCAAAAAAATCAAGTTATTT. The chain recombines TRGV9 with TRGJP. This CDR3 has 16 residues. CDR1 and CDR2 (germline): GITISATS, ISYDGTV (reference sequence).

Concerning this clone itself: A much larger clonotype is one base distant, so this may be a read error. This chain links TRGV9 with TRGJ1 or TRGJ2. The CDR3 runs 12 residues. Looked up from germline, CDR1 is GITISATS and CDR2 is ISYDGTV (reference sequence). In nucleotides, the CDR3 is TGTGCCTTGTGGGGGGTGCGATATAAGAAACTCTTT. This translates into CALWGVRYKKLF.

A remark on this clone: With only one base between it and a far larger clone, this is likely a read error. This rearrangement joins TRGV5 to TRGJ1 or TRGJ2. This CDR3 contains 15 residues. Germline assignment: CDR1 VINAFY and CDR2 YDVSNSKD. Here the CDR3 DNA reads TGTGCCGCCTGGGACAGGCCCCATTCTTATTATAAGAAACTCTTT. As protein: CAAWDRPHSYYKKLF.

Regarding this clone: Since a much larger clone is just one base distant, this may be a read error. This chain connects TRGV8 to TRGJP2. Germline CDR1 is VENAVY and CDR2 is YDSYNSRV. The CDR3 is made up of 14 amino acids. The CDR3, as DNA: TGTGCCACCTGGGATGATAGTAGGGATTGGATCAAGACGTTT. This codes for CATWDDSRDWIKTF.

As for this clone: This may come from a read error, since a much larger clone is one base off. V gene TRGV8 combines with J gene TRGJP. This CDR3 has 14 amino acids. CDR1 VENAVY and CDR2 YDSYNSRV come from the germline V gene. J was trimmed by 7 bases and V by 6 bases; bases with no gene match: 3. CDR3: CATWNELGKKIKVF. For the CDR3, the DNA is TGTGCCACCTGGAATGAGTTGGGCAAAAAAATCAAGGTATTT.

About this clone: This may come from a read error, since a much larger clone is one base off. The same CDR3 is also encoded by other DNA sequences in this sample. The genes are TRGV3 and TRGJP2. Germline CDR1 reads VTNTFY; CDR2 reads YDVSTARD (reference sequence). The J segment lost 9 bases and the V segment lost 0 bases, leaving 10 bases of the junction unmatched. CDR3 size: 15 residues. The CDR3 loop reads CATWDRRGRNWIKTF. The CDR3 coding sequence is TGTGCCACCTGGGACAGGCGAGGAAGAAATTGGATCAAGACGTTT.

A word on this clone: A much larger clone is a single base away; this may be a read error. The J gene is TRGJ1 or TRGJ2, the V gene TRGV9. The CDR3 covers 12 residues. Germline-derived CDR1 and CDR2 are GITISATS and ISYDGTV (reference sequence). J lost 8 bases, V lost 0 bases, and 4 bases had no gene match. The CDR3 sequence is CALWEVRHKKLF. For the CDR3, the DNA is TGTGCCTTGTGGGAGGTGCGACATAAGAAACTCTTT.

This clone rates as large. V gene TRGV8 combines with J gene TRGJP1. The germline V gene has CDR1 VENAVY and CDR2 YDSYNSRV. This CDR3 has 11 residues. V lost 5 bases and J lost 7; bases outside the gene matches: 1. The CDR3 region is CATWVGWFKIF. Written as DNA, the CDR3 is TGTGCCACCTGGGTTGGTTGGTTCAAGATATTT.

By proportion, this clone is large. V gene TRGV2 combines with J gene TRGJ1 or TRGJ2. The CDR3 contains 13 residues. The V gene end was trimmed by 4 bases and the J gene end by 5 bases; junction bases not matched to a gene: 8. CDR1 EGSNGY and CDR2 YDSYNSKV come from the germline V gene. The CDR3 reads CATWERADYKKLF. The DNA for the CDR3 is TGTGCCACCTGGGAGCGGGCAGATTATAAGAAACTCTTT.

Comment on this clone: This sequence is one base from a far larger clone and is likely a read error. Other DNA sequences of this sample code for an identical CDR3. DNA of the CDR3: TGTGCCTTGTGGGAGTCCTATTATAAGAAACTCTTC. Its translation is CALWESYYKKLF. This chain joins TRGV9 and TRGJ1 or TRGJ2. Germline values: CDR1 GITISATS, CDR2 ISYDGTV (reference sequence). The CDR3 has 12 residues.

The CDR3 sequence: CATWDRVEKLF. The CDR3, as DNA: TGTGCCACCTGGGATAGAGTGGAGAAACTCTTT. The chain links TRGV8 to TRGJ1 or TRGJ2. Losses at the gene ends were 1 base for V and 11 bases for J; bases not matched to a gene: 5. Per the germline V gene, CDR1 is VENAVY and CDR2 is YDSYNSRV. This CDR3 region has 11 residues.

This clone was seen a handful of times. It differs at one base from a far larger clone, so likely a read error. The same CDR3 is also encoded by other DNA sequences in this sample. This CDR3 reads CALWESYYKKLF. The CDR3 nucleotides read TGTGCCTTGTGGGAGTCTTATTATAAGAAACTCTTT. V gene TRGV9 combines with J gene TRGJ1 or TRGJ2. J lost 3 bases, V lost 3 bases, and 2 bases had no gene match. Germline V lookup: CDR1 GITISATS, CDR2 ISYDGTV (reference sequence). The CDR3 extends over 12 amino acids.

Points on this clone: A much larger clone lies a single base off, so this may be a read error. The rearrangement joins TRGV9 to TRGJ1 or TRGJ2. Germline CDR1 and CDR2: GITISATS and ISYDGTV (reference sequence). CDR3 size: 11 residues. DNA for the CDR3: TGTGCCCTGTGGGAGGGATATAAGAAACTCTTT. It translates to CALWEGYKKLF.

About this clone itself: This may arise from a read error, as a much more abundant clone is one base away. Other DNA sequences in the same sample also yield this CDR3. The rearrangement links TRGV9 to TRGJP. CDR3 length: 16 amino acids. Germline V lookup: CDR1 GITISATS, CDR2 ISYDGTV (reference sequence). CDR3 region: CALWDQQELGKKIKVF. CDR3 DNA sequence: TGTGCCTTGTGGGACCAACAAGAGTTGGGCAAAAAGATCAAGGTATTT.

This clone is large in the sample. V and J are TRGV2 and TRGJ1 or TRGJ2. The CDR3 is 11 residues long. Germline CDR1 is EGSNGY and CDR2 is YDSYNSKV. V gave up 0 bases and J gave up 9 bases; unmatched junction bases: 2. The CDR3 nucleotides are TGTGCCACCTGGGACGGGCGTAAGAAACTCTTT. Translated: CATWDGRKKLF.

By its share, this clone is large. In DNA, the CDR3 is TGTGCCTTGTGGGAGGTGTATGAGTTGGGCAAAAAAATCAAGGTATTT. Translating gives CALWEVYELGKKIKVF. V gene TRGV9 combines with J gene TRGJP. V trimming: 0 bases; J trimming: 7 bases; junction bases outside the gene matches: 3. Germline V gene sequence: CDR1 GITISATS, CDR2 ISYDGTV (reference sequence). The CDR3 totals 16 residues.

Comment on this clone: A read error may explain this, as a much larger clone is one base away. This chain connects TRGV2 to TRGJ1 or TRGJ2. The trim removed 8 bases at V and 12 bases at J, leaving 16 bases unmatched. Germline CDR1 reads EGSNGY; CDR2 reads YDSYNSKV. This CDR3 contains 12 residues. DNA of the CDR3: TGTGCCACCTTGGTCTCTCCTAGAGGGAAACTCTTT. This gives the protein CATLVSPRGKLF.

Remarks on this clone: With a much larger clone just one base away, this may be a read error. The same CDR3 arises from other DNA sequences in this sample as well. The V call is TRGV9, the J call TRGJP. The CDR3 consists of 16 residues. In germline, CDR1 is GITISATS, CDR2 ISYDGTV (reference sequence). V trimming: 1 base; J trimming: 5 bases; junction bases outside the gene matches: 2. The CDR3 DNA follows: TGTGCCTTGTGGGAGGTAGAAGAGTTGGGCAAAAAAATCAAGGTATTT. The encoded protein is CALWEVEELGKKIKVF.

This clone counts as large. The CDR3 DNA sequence: TGTGCCACCTGGGACAGGCCTCGAGGAGGGGATTATAAGAAACTCTTT. Translated, it gives CATWDRPRGGDYKKLF. The rearrangement joins TRGV3 to TRGJ1 or TRGJ2. The V segment lost 0 bases and the J segment 5 bases; nucleotides outside the gene matches: 13. The length of the CDR3 is 16 residues. Germline V gene sequence: CDR1 VTNTFY, CDR2 YDVSTARD (reference sequence).

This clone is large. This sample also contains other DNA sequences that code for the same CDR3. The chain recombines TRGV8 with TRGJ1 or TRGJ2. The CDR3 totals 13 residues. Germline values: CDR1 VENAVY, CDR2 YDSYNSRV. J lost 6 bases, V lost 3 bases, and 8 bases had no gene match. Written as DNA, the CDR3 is TGTGCCACCTGGGATTTGAGTCGTTATAAGAAACTCTTT. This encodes CATWDLSRYKKLF.

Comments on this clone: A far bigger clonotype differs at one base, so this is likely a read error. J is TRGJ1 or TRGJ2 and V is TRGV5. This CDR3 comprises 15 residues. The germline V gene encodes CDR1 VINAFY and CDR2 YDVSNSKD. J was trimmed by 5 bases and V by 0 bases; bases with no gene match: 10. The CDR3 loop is CATWDRPHSNYKKLF. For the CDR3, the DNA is TGTGCCACCTGGGACAGGCCCCATTCTAATTATAAGAAACTCTTT.

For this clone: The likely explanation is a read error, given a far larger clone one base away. The CDR3 spells CATWDRPERSKISGSYYKNLF. The CDR3 region has the DNA TGTGCCACCTGGGACAGGCCTGAGAGGTCCAAAATTTCTGGGTCCTATTATAAGAACCTCTTT. The gene calls are TRGV3 and TRGJ1 or TRGJ2. Germline V gene lookup returns CDR1 VTNTFY and CDR2 YDVSTARD (reference sequence). The CDR3 has 21 amino acids.

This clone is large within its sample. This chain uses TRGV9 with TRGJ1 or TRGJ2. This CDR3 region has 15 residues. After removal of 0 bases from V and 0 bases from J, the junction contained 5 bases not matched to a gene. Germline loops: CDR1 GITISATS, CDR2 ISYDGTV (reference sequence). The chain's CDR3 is CALWEVQANYYKKLF. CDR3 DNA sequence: TGTGCCTTGTGGGAGGTGCAAGCGAATTATTATAAGAAACTCTTT.

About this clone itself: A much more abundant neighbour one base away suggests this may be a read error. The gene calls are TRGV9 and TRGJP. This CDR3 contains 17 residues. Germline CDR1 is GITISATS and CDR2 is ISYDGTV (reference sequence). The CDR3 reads CASWEVGKELGKKIKVF. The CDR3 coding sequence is TGTGCCTCGTGGGAGGTTGGGAAAGAGTTGGGCAAAAAAATCAAGGTATTT.

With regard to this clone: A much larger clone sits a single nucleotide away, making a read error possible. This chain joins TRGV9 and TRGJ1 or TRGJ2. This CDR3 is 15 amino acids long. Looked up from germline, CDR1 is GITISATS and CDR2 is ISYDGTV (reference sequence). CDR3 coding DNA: TGTGCCTTGTGGGAGGTGCCCCCATTTTATTATAAGGAACTCTTT. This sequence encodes CALWEVPPFYYKELF.

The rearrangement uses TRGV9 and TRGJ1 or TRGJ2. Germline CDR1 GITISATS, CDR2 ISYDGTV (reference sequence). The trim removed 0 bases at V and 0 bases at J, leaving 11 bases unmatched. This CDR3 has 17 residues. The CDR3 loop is CALWEVYEAQNYYKKLF. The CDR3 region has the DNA TGTGCCTTGTGGGAGGTGTATGAGGCACAGAATTATTATAAGAAACTCTTT.

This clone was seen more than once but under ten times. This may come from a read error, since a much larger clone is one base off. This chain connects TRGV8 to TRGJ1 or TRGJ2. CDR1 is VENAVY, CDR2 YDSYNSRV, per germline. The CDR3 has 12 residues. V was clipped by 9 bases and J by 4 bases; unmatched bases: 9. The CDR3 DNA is TGTGCCACCGGGACGAAATATTATAAGAAACTCTTT. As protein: CATGTKYYKKLF.